This note documents a single TCR beta chain sequence. CDR1 and CDR2 (germline): SEHNR, FQNEAQ (reference sequence). This CDR3 comprises 14 residues. V dropped 6 bases and J dropped 0; count of bases not matched to a gene: 5. The table came from immunoSEQ multiplex PCR; TCRdb's copy has only in-frame clones and leaves some out. This sample has 290,000 or so clones, with approximately 86% found just once. The sample comes from a study of blood T cell repertoires in COVID-19. Source material: PBMCs or T cells enriched from blood (not recorded which). The V call is TRBV7-9, the J call TRBJ2-7; 7 nucleotides agree with TRBD2. The sequence derives from a woman between 18 and 29 years old who had recovered from COVID-19. The CDR3 bases are TGTGCCAGCAGGACTTCTAGCGGCTCCTACGAGCAGTACTTC. Amino acid sequence: CASRTSSGSYEQYF.